These T cell receptor beta chains were read from a single sample in a study of shared clonotypes between healthy human individuals. Data came from immunoSEQ multiplex PCR; TCRdb stores just in-frame clones and leaves some out. Altogether approximately 980,000 clones are present, around 80% being singletons, with the ten largest covering roughly 1.5%. The sample consisted of memory CD4+ T cells sorted from blood. These receptors originate from a man aged 18-30 years in good health. Both conserved end residues are part of each CDR3. The D gene is left open where the match is weak. Only part of the rows carry a size: once, few, many, or a class if the clone is expanded.

D gene: -; V gene: TRBV2; clone size: few; J gene: TRBJ1-5; CDR3 protein: CASKGLPNQPQHF; CDR3 DNA: TGTGCCAGCAAGGGACTTCCTAATCAGCCCCAGCATTTT
D gene: -; V gene: TRBV30; clone size: -; J gene: TRBJ2-5; CDR3 protein: CAWNQGGETQYF; CDR3 DNA: TGTGCCTGGAACCAGGGGGGGGAGACCCAGTACTTC
D gene: -; V gene: TRBV27; clone size: few; J gene: TRBJ1-2; CDR3 protein: CASTPRYRVNGYTF; CDR3 DNA: TGTGCCAGCACCCCACGGTACAGGGTTAATGGCTACACCTTC
D gene: -; V gene: TRBV5-1; clone size: -; J gene: TRBJ2-1; CDR3 protein: CASSRQGSGAYNEQFF; CDR3 DNA: TGCGCCAGCAGCCGTCAGGGGTCAGGAGCTTACAATGAGCAGTTCTTC
D gene: -; V gene: TRBV5-8; clone size: -; J gene: TRBJ1-1; CDR3 protein: CASSLGMDRANTEAFF; CDR3 DNA: TGTGCCAGCAGCTTGGGGATGGACAGAGCGAACACTGAAGCTTTCTTT
D gene: -; V gene: TRBV5-1; clone size: -; J gene: TRBJ2-6; CDR3 protein: CASSMGRTSGANVLTF; CDR3 DNA: TGCGCCAGCAGCATGGGCCGGACCTCTGGGGCCAACGTCCTGACTTTC
D gene: -; V gene: TRBV6-1; clone size: -; J gene: TRBJ2-5; CDR3 protein: CASSEAPGAQETQYF; CDR3 DNA: TGTGCCAGCAGTGAAGCCCCGGGGGCGCAAGAGACCCAGTACTTC
D gene: TRBD2; V gene: TRBV12-5; clone size: -; J gene: TRBJ2-1; CDR3 protein: CASGLVGTSAKGNEQFF; CDR3 DNA: TGTGCTAGTGGTTTGGTAGGGACTAGCGCCAAAGGTAATGAGCAGTTCTTC
D gene: -; V gene: TRBV7-2; clone size: -; J gene: TRBJ1-2; CDR3 protein: CASSSPGLNYGYTF; CDR3 DNA: TGTGCCAGCAGCTCCCCGGGCCTTAACTATGGCTACACCTTC
D gene: TRBD1; V gene: TRBV7-2; clone size: -; J gene: TRBJ2-7; CDR3 protein: CASSKEDREAYEQYF; CDR3 DNA: TGTGCCAGCAGCAAAGAGGACAGGGAGGCCTACGAGCAGTACTTC
D gene: -; V gene: TRBV11-2; clone size: -; J gene: TRBJ2-2; CDR3 protein: CASSLKWEPGELFF; CDR3 DNA: TGTGCCAGCAGCTTAAAGTGGGAACCCGGGGAGCTGTTTTTT
D gene: TRBD1; V gene: TRBV5-1; clone size: -; J gene: TRBJ2-7; CDR3 protein: CASSPRTGSSYEQYF; CDR3 DNA: TGCGCCAGCAGCCCCAGGACAGGGAGCTCCTACGAGCAGTACTTC
D gene: -; V gene: TRBV6-6; clone size: many; J gene: TRBJ2-3; CDR3 protein: CASIDRGGTDTQYF; CDR3 DNA: TGTGCCAGCATCGACCGAGGGGGCACAGATACGCAGTATTTT